This section outlines one T cell receptor beta chain sequence together with its context. The antigen is unknown. This sample stems from a study of shared clonotypes between healthy human individuals. Study as a whole: Three plates each covered CD4 naive and memory; CD8 naive two, CD8 memory one.

CD45RO-negative cells were positively selected for CCR7, leaving out terminally differentiated effector memory CD45RA+ cells. Adults of Caucasian background living in Nashville, Tennessee made up all donors. Study-wide results and caveats: Naive subsets generally exceeded memory subsets in estimated richness. Of the naive CD4 clonotypes, roughly 5% were shared across a handful of donors.

Germline CDR1 is SGHDT and CDR2 is YYEEEE. V trimming: 4 bases; J trimming: 6 bases; junction bases outside the gene matches: 7. The CDR3 contains 14 residues. Repertoires were generated with immunoSEQ multiplex PCR, while TCRdb's copy carries only in-frame clones and drops some. The table shows about 2 million clones, with about 95% occurring only once. The origin of this receptor is a man aged 18 to 29 in good health. Material: naive CD8+ T cells sorted from blood. The chain recombines TRBV5-6 with TRBJ2-7; 10 bases are shared with TRBD1. This chain's CDR3 is CASSPGTGAFEQYF. The CDR3, as DNA: TGTGCCAGCAGCCCCGGGACAGGGGCTTTCGAGCAGTACTTC.